This T cell receptor (beta chain) was identified during a study of blood T cell repertoires in COVID-19 (dated by TCRdb to about 2020). Concerning the study at large: The collaborator samples originated in the United States, Italy and Spain and spanned the acute and convalescent phases of COVID-19. Sample metadata almost always included a de-identified subject ID, COVID-19 status, age in years and sex. The material from the prospective study consisted of cDNA or gDNA derived from T cells, B-cell-depleted T cells, or PBMCs. HLA class I and class II types, where available, came from metadata supplied by the sample provider rather than from assay-based typing. Samples came from the ongoing ImmuneRACE study (first 160 participants) plus 1,254 subjects from 6 global collaborators. The dataset comprised deeply sampled blood TCRbeta repertoires from subjects exposed to, actively infected with, or recovered from COVID-19. The repertoires were released in a freely available public database intended as a resource for research on the immune response to SARS-CoV-2.

Each collaborating institution followed its own protocols to collect whole blood in K2EDTA tubes. For TCRbeta analysis, collaborators shipped samples as frozen whole blood, isolated PBMCs, or DNA extracted from either of those sample types. Summary of the overall study and its limitations: Clinical and demographic metadata were provided uncurated, with the amount varying by source and participant.

Remarks on this clone: Its cognate antigen has yet to be identified. No quality values exist for individual bases; no much larger clone is one base distant.

Trimming takes 2 bases off V and 0 bases off J; junction bases not matched to a gene: 7. The CDR3 contains 16 residues, cysteine and phenylalanine counted. The DNA shown is the 48-base CDR3, in frame from base 1. From a lookup of the germline V gene, CDR1 and CDR2 are MGHDK and SYGVNS. The immunoSEQ Assay, a bias-controlled multiplex PCR, was used to amplify TCRbeta CDR3 regions from genomic DNA. The authors processed their data as follows. Nucleated cell counts per sample were estimated from amplification of reference gene primers within the assay. Sequence reads were collapsed and filtered to measure the absolute abundance of every unique TCRbeta CDR3 rearrangement. For each sample, productive Simpson clonality was calculated as the square root of Simpson's diversity index over productive rearrangements. In TCRdb, the immuneACCESS table is reduced to in-frame sequences with V and J assigned. These tables do not hold every clone; where another copy was compared, an unresolved V gene accounts for under half, and the others remain unexplained. V and J calls and clone size follow that table, whereas D and trimming were derived from the DNA. The sample table holds 120,000 or so clones, of which 65% to 85% were seen once. The top ten clones comprise about 2% of the sample.

Recombination linked TRBV25-1 to TRBJ2-7; 7 central bases correspond to TRBD2. The receptor's source is a man in his 70s with acute or convalescent COVID-19. The sample consisted of peripheral blood. The CDR3 region: CASSETLGGSSYEQYF. The bases are TGTGCCAGCAGTGAAACCCTGGGGGGGAGCTCCTACGAGCAGTACTTC.